These 12 T cell receptor beta chains share one sample of origin, sequenced in a study of T cell repertoires in cytomegalovirus infection (dated by TCRdb to about 2019). For these TCRs, the target antigens are not known. For sequencing, an Illumina HiSeq 1500 was employed. The raw public reads went through TCRdb reprocessing: fastp at Q25, MiXCR clone calling, in-frame beta chains kept. Entries are consolidated by CDR3 protein sequence, retaining the most common genes and DNA. The sample table holds under 850,000 distinct CDR3 sequences, of which roughly 30% were seen once. The ten largest clones add up to 15% to 20% of the sample. The label giving this sample's treatment or condition can be read as: in vitro stimulation with specific CMV peptide epitopes to enrich CMV-specific T cells. Source: cultured PBMCs, taken from culture after CMV antigen stimulation. The receptors here all came from a human donor in good health (CMV status not recorded). Some clones in this sample may be carry-over from other donors' samples.

The chain uses TRBV7-2 and TRBJ2-3; 11 bases are a match to TRBD1. The CDR3 runs 15 residues. Trimming removed 3 bases from V and 6 bases from J; junction bases left unmatched: 5. CDR1 is SGHTA and CDR2 is FQGNSA in the germline V gene. CDR3 nucleotides: TGTGCCAGCAGCTTGCGGGACAGGGGGAGGGATACGCAGTATTTT. It is translated as CASSLRDRGRDTQYF.

This clonotype was found many times. This rearrangement joins TRBV7-8 to TRBJ2-3; no firm D call. Germline CDR1 is SGHVS and CDR2 is FQNEAQ. The CDR3 spans 12 residues. Trimming removed 7 bases from V and 4 bases from J, with 9 bases in between. This chain's CDR3 is CASTRDADTQYF. DNA of the CDR3: TGTGCCAGCACCCGAGATGCAGATACGCAGTATTTT.

The chain links TRBV7-4 to TRBJ2-5; TRBD2 might be the D (5 bases). V was trimmed by 6 bases and J by 4 bases, leaving 15 bases between them. The CDR3 is 14 amino acids. From germline, CDR1 is SGHVT and CDR2 SQSDAQ. The CDR3 here is CASSVREEGETQYF. The CDR3 nucleotides are TGTGCCAGCAGTGTACGGGAAGAAGGAGAGACCCAGTACTTC.

The chain carries TRBV3-1 and TRBJ2-3; no clear D. The germline gives CDR1 LGHDT, CDR2 YNNKEL (reference sequence). The CDR3 runs 15 residues. V was clipped by 3 bases and J by 0 bases, with 10 bases between them. CDR3 coding DNA: TGTGCCAGCAGCCAGGGCACAACTAGCACAGATACGCAGTATTTT. Encoded protein: CASSQGTTSTDTQYF.

This clonotype showed up just a few times. The chain links TRBV20-1 to TRBJ1-5, with D unclear. Trimming cost V 6 bases and J 4 bases, with 13 bases left between them. Germline CDR1 and CDR2: DFQATT and SNEGSKA (reference sequence). The CDR3 totals 13 residues. The CDR3 is CSAHPGNNQPQHF. The CDR3 nucleotides are TGCAGTGCCCACCCCGGAAATAATCAGCCCCAGCATTTT.

This clonotype was seen a few times. This chain connects TRBV7-2 to TRBJ1-5; no reliable D call. With 7 bases removed from V and 3 bases from J, the gap between germline ends came to 10 bases. Per the germline V gene, CDR1 is SGHTA and CDR2 is FQGNSA. CDR3 size: 13 residues. The CDR3 region has the DNA TGTGCCAGCACCCCCCAGAACAATCAGCCCCAGCATTTT. Its translation is CASTPQNNQPQHF.

V and J are TRBV11-2 and TRBJ2-7; no clear D gene. The CDR3 is 13 amino acids. The germline V gene has CDR1 SGHAT and CDR2 FQNNGV. Trimming shortened V by 1 base and J by 3 bases, and 7 bases separated the two germline ends. The CDR3 DNA reads TGTGCCAGCAGCTTAGCCTCAGTCTACGAGCAGTACTTC. Protein sequence: CASSLASVYEQYF.

Regarding this clonotype: One junction end does not reproduce the germline sequence, and a read error may be involved. V and J are TRBV5-3 and TRBJ1-2; TRBD1 might be the D (6 bases). TRBV5-3 is an open reading frame, and its role is uncertain. The CDR3 consists of 14 residues. For the CDR3, the DNA is TGTGCCAGCAGCTTGTCAGGGGCTAACTATGGCTACACCTTC. It yields the protein CASSLSGANYGYTF.

The V gene is TRBV15, the J gene TRBJ2-2, with D possibly being TRBD2 (6 bases). The CDR3 consists of 16 residues. Germline assignment: CDR1 LNHNV and CDR2 YYDKDF (reference sequence). V was shortened by 0 bases and J by 0 bases, with 8 bases between the two germline ends. DNA for the CDR3: TGTGCCACCAGCAGAGAACTAGCAGCGAACACCGGGGAGCTGTTTTTT. It encodes CATSRELAANTGELFF.

The rearrangement joins TRBV18 to TRBJ2-3; tentatively, D is TRBD1 (5 bases). Germline CDR1 and CDR2: KGHSH and LQKENI. V gave up 4 bases and J gave up 1 base, with 15 bases separating them. The CDR3 consists of 16 residues. The CDR3 loop reads CASSLTRAVGTDTQYF. CDR3 DNA sequence: TGTGCCAGCTCACTCACCAGGGCGGTTGGCACAGATACGCAGTATTTT.

The V gene is TRBV6-1, the J gene TRBJ1-5; 8 positions agree with TRBD1. Germline V gene lookup returns CDR1 MNHNS and CDR2 SASEGT. CDR3 length equals 16 residues. V dropped 3 bases and J dropped 3; count of bases not matched to a gene: 7. CDR3 loop: CASSEATGVPNQPQHF. DNA of the CDR3: TGTGCCAGCAGTGAGGCGACAGGGGTTCCCAATCAGCCCCAGCATTTT.

The rearrangement uses TRBV29-1 and TRBJ1-2; 7 positions match TRBD1. V was clipped by 7 bases and J by 6 bases; unmatched bases: 5. Germline CDR1 SQVTM, CDR2 ANQGSEA. The CDR3 is 11 amino acids. This chain's CDR3 is CSGRGEDGYTF. The CDR3 DNA is TGCAGCGGCAGGGGGGAGGATGGCTACACCTTC.